This T cell receptor beta chain is from a study of T cell repertoires in cytomegalovirus infection. TCRdb re-derived calls from the reads in MiXCR, one entry per CDR3 protein. The sample includes about 530,000 distinct CDR3 sequences, 26% seen only once; the top ten take about 13%. The length of the CDR3 is 15 residues. The V gene lost 3 bases and the J gene lost 4 bases, with 15 bases spanning the gap. The germline gives CDR1 SGHVS, CDR2 FNYEAQ. This receptor was identified in a human donor in good health (CMV status not recorded). Some clones in this sample may be carry-over from other donors' samples. Sequenced input: PBMCs. The chain links TRBV7-6 to TRBJ1-2; a possible D gene is TRBD1 (5 bases). The CDR3 is CASSFGQGEVYGYTF. CDR3 in DNA: TGTGCCAGCAGCTTTGGGCAGGGAGAGGTCTATGGCTACACCTTC.